The 3 T cell receptor beta chains below come from one sample, sequenced in a study of cytomegalovirus exposure and HLA in healthy donors. PCR employed 60 Vbeta and 13 Jbeta primers. Here immunoSEQ multiplex PCR was the method, and the copy in TCRdb shows in-frame clones only, minus some. The sample shows under 200,000 clones, about 13% of them seen only once. The sequencing input was PBMCs. The receptors here all came from a man aged 50 to 60 in good health and CMV-seropositive.

This clone was recorded a few times. The chain links TRBV5-6 to TRBJ1-1; a weak D match, TRBD1 (5 bases). V gave up 2 bases and J gave up 5 bases, with 10 bases separating them. From germline, CDR1 is SGHDT and CDR2 YYEEEE. This CDR3 is 13 amino acids long. For the CDR3, the DNA is TGTGCCAGCAGCTTCCGGGACTTAACTGAAGCTTTCTTT. Protein sequence: CASSFRDLTEAFF.

With regard to this clone: Relative to the germline gene, one junction end is altered; a read error may explain this. The V call is TRBV7-7, the J call TRBJ2-5; 9 nucleotides line up with TRBD2. The CDR3 spans 15 residues. Per the germline V gene, CDR1 is SSHAT and CDR2 is FNYEAQ (reference sequence). The CDR3 loop reads CASSLAGAGPETQYF. As DNA, the CDR3 is TGTGCTAGCAGCTTAGCGGGGGCAGGGCCAGAGACCCAGTACTTC.

V usage is TRBV28 and J usage is TRBJ1-1; D is perhaps TRBD1 (5 bases). Germline CDR1 is MDHEN and CDR2 is SYDVKM. V was clipped by 7 bases and J by 6 bases, with 12 bases between them. There are 12 residues in the CDR3. The CDR3 coding sequence is TGTGCCAGCACGGAGGCGGGGGCTGAAGCTTTCTTT. Translation gives CASTEAGAEAFF.